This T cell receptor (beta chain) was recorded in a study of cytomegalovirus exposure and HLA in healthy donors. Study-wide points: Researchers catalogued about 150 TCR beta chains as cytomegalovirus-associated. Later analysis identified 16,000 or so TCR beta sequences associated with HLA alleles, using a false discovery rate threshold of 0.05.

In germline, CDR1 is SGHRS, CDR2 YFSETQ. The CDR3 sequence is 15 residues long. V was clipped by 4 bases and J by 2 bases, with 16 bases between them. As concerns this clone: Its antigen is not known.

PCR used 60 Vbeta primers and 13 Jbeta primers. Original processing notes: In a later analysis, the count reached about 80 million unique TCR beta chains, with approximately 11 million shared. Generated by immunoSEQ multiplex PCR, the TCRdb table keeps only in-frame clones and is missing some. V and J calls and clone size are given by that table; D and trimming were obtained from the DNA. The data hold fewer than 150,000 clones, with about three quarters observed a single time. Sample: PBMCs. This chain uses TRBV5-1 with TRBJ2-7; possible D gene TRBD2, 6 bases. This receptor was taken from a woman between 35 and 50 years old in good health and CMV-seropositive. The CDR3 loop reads CASSPSGLPPYEQYF. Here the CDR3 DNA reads TGCGCCAGCAGCCCGTCGGGACTCCCCCCCTACGAGCAGTACTTC.